The 16 T cell receptor beta chains listed next were all sequenced from one sample in a study of T cell responses to AZD1222 COVID-19 vaccine. Assay used: immunoSEQ multiplex PCR; TCRdb lists only in-frame clones, some missing. This sample has about 50,000 clones, with 80% found just once. Sequenced material: peripheral blood, taken 28 days after the second AZD1222 dose. These receptors all stem from an adult who received the AZD1222 COVID-19 vaccine.

CDR3 nucleotides: TGTGCCAGCAGCTTAGGAAGAGGGCAGGGTGAAGCTTTCTTT. It specifies CASSLGRGQGEAFF. V usage is TRBV11-2 and J usage is TRBJ1-1, with D possibly matching TRBD1 (5 bases). There are 14 residues in the CDR3. Germline assignment: CDR1 SGHAT and CDR2 FQNNGV. V dropped 1 base and J dropped 7 bases, with 13 bases sitting between them.

This sequence joins TRBV5-4 and TRBJ2-3; no clear D. Germline V gene data show CDR1 as SGHNT and CDR2 as YYREEE (reference sequence). V lost 0 bases, J lost 6 bases, and 8 bases lay in between. This CDR3 is built from 13 residues. Here the CDR3 reads CASSLVLADTQYF. For the CDR3, the DNA is TGTGCCAGCAGCTTGGTGTTAGCTGATACGCAGTATTTT.

The rearrangement links TRBV18 to TRBJ1-1, with D possibly being TRBD1 (5 bases). Germline V gene lookup returns CDR1 KGHSH and CDR2 LQKENI. The CDR3 length is 14 residues. V lost 6 bases and J 3 bases, leaving 14 bases between the germline ends. The DNA for the CDR3 is TGTGCCAGCTCCCGGAAGCAAGGGGACACTGAAGCTTTCTTT. Its translation is CASSRKQGDTEAFF.

The chain uses TRBV28 and TRBJ1-6; weak D call: TRBD1 (5 bases). CDR3 length equals 11 residues. V shed 6 bases and J shed 13 bases, with 10 bases lying between them. Germline loops: CDR1 MDHEN, CDR2 SYDVKM. DNA of the CDR3: TGTGCCAGCAGCTACAGGTTCCCCCTCCACTTT. Amino acids: CASSYRFPLHF.

The chain recombines TRBV7-9 with TRBJ1-2; D is ambiguous. Looked up from germline, CDR1 is SEHNR and CDR2 is FQNEAQ (reference sequence). The CDR3 consists of 12 residues. V was clipped by 1 base and J by 7 bases, with 7 bases between them. CDR3 coding DNA: TGTGCCAGCAGCTTAGGGGAACGTGGCTACACCTTC. It codes for CASSLGERGYTF. Based on the CDR3 plus reference TRBV7-9 and TRBJ1-2, the full variable domain is DTGVSQNPRHKITKRGQNVTFRCDPISEHNRLYWYRQTLGQGPEFLTYFQNEAQLEKSRLLSDRFSAERPKGSFSTLEIQRTEQGDSAMYLCASSLGERGYTFGSGTRLTVV.

V usage is TRBV2 and J usage is TRBJ2-4, with 8 nucleotides matching TRBD2. The CDR3 is 14 residues long. The trim removed 2 bases at V and 4 bases at J, leaving 1 base unmatched. Germline V gene lookup returns CDR1 SNHLY and CDR2 FYNNEI. CDR3 residues: CASSETGGKNIQYF. The CDR3 DNA sequence: TGTGCCAGCAGTGAAACGGGAGGGAAAAACATTCAGTACTTC. Supplemented by reference TRBV2 and TRBJ2-4, the full variable domain reads EPEVTQTPSHQVTQMGQEVILRCVPISNHLYFYWYRQILGQKVEFLVSFYNNEISEKSEIFDDQFSVERPDGSNFTLKIRSTKLEDSAMYFCASSETGGKNIQYFGAGTRLSVL.

Worth noting for this clone: Other DNA sequences of this sample code for an identical CDR3. V gene TRBV5-6 combines with J gene TRBJ2-2; no reliable D call. The CDR3 extends over 15 amino acids. Trimming took 0 bases from V and 0 from J, leaving 6 bases between them. In germline, CDR1 is SGHDT, CDR2 YYEEEE. This CDR3 reads CASSLGRTNTGELFF. The CDR3 nucleotides read TGTGCCAGCAGCTTGGGACGGACGAACACCGGGGAGCTGTTTTTT. Combining the CDR3 with reference TRBV5-6 and TRBJ2-2 gives the whole variable domain DAGVTQSPTHLIKTRGQQVTLRCSPKSGHDTVSWYQQALGQGPQFIFQYYEEEERQRGNFPDRFSGHQFPNYSSELNVNALLLGDSALYLCASSLGRTNTGELFFGEGSRLTVL.

The chain has TRBV29-1 and TRBJ2-7; possibly TRBD1 or TRBD2 for D (5 bases each). V was trimmed by 1 base and J by 3 bases, leaving 10 bases between them. CDR1 and CDR2 from the germline V gene are SQVTM and ANQGSEA. The CDR3 sequence is 13 residues long. CDR3 DNA sequence: TGCAGCGTTGAAGGTAGGGACGGCTACGAGCAGTACTTC. It specifies CSVEGRDGYEQYF.

This clone came up once. The chain joins TRBV11-2 to TRBJ2-3; 9 bases map to TRBD2. V lost 5 bases to trimming and J lost 8 bases; unmatched junction nucleotides: 5. The CDR3 extends over 13 amino acids. Germline CDR1 is SGHAT and CDR2 is FQNNGV. The CDR3 nucleotides read TGTGCCAGCAGCGATGGTAGCGGGAGTACGCAGTATTTT. This encodes CASSDGSGSTQYF.

The V gene is TRBV7-2, the J gene TRBJ1-2; D is unclear. V shed 1 base and J shed 8 bases, with 11 bases lying between them. This CDR3 comprises 13 residues. Germline loops: CDR1 SGHTA, CDR2 FQGNSA. CDR3: CASSLDSGVGYTF. CDR3 nucleotide sequence: TGTGCCAGCAGCTTAGACAGCGGGGTCGGCTACACCTTC.

The chain is built from TRBV7-9 and TRBJ1-2; unclear D gene. Germline V CDR1 and CDR2: SEHNR, FQNEAQ (reference sequence). The CDR3 has 14 residues. Trimming left V 1 base short and J 4 bases short, with 10 bases between. CDR3 protein: CASSLDGGSYGYTF. In DNA, the CDR3 is TGTGCCAGCAGCTTAGATGGCGGCAGCTATGGCTACACCTTC.

This clone came up once. V usage is TRBV7-9 and J usage is TRBJ2-7; the D gene is possibly TRBD2 (6 bases). V lost 3 bases, J lost 0 bases, and 12 bases lay in between. The CDR3 spans 15 residues. Germline V gives CDR1 SEHNR, CDR2 FQNEAQ (reference sequence). CDR3 sequence (DNA): TGTGCCAGCAGCTTGGAGGGTATAAGCTCCTACGAGCAGTACTTC. Translated, it gives CASSLEGISSYEQYF.

This chain links TRBV6-5 with TRBJ1-6; tentatively, D is TRBD1 (5 bases). The CDR3 runs to 15 residues. Germline assignment: CDR1 MNHEY and CDR2 SVGAGI. V lost 6 bases and J 6 bases, leaving 15 bases between the germline ends. Written as DNA, the CDR3 is TGTGCCAGCAGGGAGGGGCTGGTCTCTAATTCACCCCTCCACTTT. Protein: CASREGLVSNSPLHF.

The chain recombines TRBV11-2 with TRBJ2-3; 10 bases are a match to TRBD1. The CDR3 spans 17 residues. The germline V gene encodes CDR1 SGHAT and CDR2 FQNNGV. V lost 0 bases to trimming and J lost 5 bases; unmatched junction nucleotides: 8. The CDR3 region is CASSLEIDRGQKDTQYF. CDR3 DNA sequence: TGTGCCAGCAGCTTAGAGATAGACAGGGGGCAGAAAGATACGCAGTATTTT.

The genes are TRBV5-6 and TRBJ1-1, with TRBD1 as a possible D gene (5 bases). CDR3 length: 13 residues. Germline V CDR1 and CDR2: SGHDT, YYEEEE. V was shortened by 4 bases and J by 5 bases, with 12 bases between the two germline ends. The CDR3 reads CASSAGGDTEAFF. DNA for the CDR3: TGTGCCAGCAGCGCCGGGGGGGATACTGAAGCTTTCTTT.

The chain has TRBV7-9 and TRBJ1-1; no clear D. V was pared by 3 bases and J by 0 bases, with 8 bases between. The CDR3 has 14 residues. Germline-derived CDR1 and CDR2 are SEHNR and FQNEAQ (reference sequence). For the CDR3, the DNA is TGTGCCAGCAGCTTTGGGCAGATGAACACTGAAGCTTTCTTT. Its protein product is CASSFGQMNTEAFF. Supplemented by reference TRBV7-9 and TRBJ1-1, the full variable domain reads DTGVSQNPRHKITKRGQNVTFRCDPISEHNRLYWYRQTLGQGPEFLTYFQNEAQLEKSRLLSDRFSAERPKGSFSTLEIQRTEQGDSAMYLCASSFGQMNTEAFFGQGTRLTVV.